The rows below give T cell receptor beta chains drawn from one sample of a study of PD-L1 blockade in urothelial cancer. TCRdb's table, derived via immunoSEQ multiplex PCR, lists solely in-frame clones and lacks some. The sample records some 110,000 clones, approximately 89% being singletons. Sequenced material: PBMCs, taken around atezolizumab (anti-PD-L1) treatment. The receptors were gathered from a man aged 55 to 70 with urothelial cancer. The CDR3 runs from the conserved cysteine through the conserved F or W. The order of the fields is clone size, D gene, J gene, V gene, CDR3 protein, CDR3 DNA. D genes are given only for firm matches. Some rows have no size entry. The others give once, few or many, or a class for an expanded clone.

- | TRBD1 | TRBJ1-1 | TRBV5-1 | CASSLGLTGGWSSYNEAFF | TGCGCCAGCAGCTTGGGCCTTACAGGGGGATGGTCCTCGTACAATGAAGCTTTCTTT
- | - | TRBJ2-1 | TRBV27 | CASSFTPAVGEQFF | TGTGCCAGCAGTTTTACGCCGGCGGTTGGGGAGCAGTTCTTC
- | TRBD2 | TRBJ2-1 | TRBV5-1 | CASSFQPGLPYNEQFF | TGCGCCAGCAGCTTTCAACCGGGACTACCATACAATGAGCAGTTCTTC
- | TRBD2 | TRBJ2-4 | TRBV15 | CATSRDMRGAKNIQYF | TGTGCCACCAGCAGAGACATGCGGGGGGCCAAAAACATTCAGTACTTC
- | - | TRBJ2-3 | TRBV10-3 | CAISDQDTGADTQYF | TGTGCCATCAGTGACCAAGACACTGGGGCTGATACGCAGTATTTT
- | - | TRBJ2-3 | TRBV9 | CASSVGVSGTDTQYF | TGTGCCAGCAGCGTAGGAGTTAGCGGCACAGATACGCAGTATTTT
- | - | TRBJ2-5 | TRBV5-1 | CASSPGYGQETQYF | TGCGCCAGCAGCCCGGGGTACGGACAAGAGACCCAGTACTTC
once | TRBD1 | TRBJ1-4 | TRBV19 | CASTRGRDEKLFF | TGTGCCAGTACCAGGGGGCGCGATGAAAAACTGTTTTTT
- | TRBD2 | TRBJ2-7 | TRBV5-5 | CASSLGGGTYEQYF | TGTGCCAGCAGCTTGGGCGGGGGTACCTACGAGCAGTACTTC
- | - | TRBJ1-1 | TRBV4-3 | CASSQGAGDTEAFF | TGCGCCAGCAGCCAGGGGGCAGGGGACACTGAAGCTTTCTTT
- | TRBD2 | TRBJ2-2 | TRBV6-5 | CASSLAGVGTGELFF | TGTGCCAGCAGTTTAGCGGGAGTTGGCACCGGGGAGCTGTTTTTT
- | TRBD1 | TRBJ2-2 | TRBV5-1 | CASSLGQGYGELFF | TGCGCCAGCAGCTTGGGACAGGGGTACGGGGAGCTGTTTTTT
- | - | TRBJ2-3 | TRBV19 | CASSMYLQDTQYF | TGTGCCAGTAGTATGTATCTTCAGGATACGCAGTATTTT
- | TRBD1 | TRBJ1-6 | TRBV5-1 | CASSSQGAPLNSPLHF | TGCGCCAGCAGCTCGCAGGGGGCACCGTTAAATTCACCCCTCCACTTT
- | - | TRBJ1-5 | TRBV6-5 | CASSRTGQESQHF | TGTGCCAGCAGCCGAACAGGTCAAGAGTCCCAGCATTTT
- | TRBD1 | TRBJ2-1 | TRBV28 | CASRATGGNEQFF | TGTGCCAGCAGGGCTACAGGGGGCAATGAGCAGTTCTTC
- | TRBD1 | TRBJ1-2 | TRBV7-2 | CASSPLGDSNPHGYTF | TGTGCCAGCAGCCCCTTGGGGGACAGCAACCCCCATGGCTACACCTTC
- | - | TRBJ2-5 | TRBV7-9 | CASSFTSYQETQYF | TGTGCCAGCAGCTTCACATCGTACCAAGAGACCCAGTACTTC
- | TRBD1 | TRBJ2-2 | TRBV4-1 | CASSLPGQGDRELFF | TGCGCCAGCAGCTTGCCGGGACAGGGTGATCGGGAGCTGTTTTTT
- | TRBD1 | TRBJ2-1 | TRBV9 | CASSVGTGVVEQFF | TGTGCCAGCAGCGTGGGGACAGGGGTTGTTGAGCAGTTCTTC
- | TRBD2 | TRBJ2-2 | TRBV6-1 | CASSVGTSGKFAGELFF | TGTGCCAGCAGTGTCGGGACTAGCGGGAAGTTTGCCGGGGAGCTGTTTTTT
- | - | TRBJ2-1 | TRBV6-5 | CAAKPLGAIGEQFF | TGTGCCGCCAAACCGTTGGGAGCAATAGGTGAGCAGTTCTTC
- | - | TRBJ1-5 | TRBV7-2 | CASSSRLLNQPQHF | TGTGCCAGCAGCTCGCGTCTTTTAAATCAGCCCCAGCATTTT
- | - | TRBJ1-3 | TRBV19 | CASSRRESGNTIYF | TGTGCCAGTAGCAGACGGGAGTCTGGAAACACCATATATTTT
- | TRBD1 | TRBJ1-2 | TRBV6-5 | CASSYSEGASYGYTF | TGTGCCAGCAGTTACTCGGAGGGGGCGAGCTATGGCTACACCTTC
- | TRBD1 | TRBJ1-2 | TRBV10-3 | CAISGGTGYGYTF | TGTGCCATCAGTGGAGGGACAGGGTATGGCTACACCTTC
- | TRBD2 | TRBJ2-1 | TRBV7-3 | CASSRGLAGLNEQFF | TGTGCCAGCAGCCGCGGACTAGCGGGACTCAATGAGCAGTTCTTC
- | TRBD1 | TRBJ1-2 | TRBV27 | CASSPGQGMGYGYTF | TGTGCCAGCAGTCCCGGACAGGGGATGGGATATGGCTACACCTTC
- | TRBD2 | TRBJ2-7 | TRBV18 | CASSPTSGRAEQYF | TGTGCCAGCTCACCGACTAGCGGGAGGGCTGAGCAGTACTTC
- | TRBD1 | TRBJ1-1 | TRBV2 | CATNVPTGAAYAVNTEAFF | TGTGCCACCAACGTTCCGACAGGGGCAGCATACGCGGTGAACACTGAAGCTTTCTTT
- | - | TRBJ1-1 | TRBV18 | CASSPGQGSTEAFF | TGTGCCAGCTCACCAGGGCAGGGGTCCACTGAAGCTTTCTTT
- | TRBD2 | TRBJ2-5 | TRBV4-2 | CASSQEPGLAVGTQYF | TGTGCCAGCAGCCAAGAGCCCGGACTAGCGGTGGGGACCCAGTACTTC
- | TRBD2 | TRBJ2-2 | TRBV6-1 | CASHGLAGATGELFF | TGTGCCAGCCATGGGCTAGCGGGGGCCACCGGGGAGCTGTTTTTT
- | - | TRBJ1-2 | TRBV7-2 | CASSLRTGYRGYTF | TGTGCCAGCAGTTTACGTACAGGGTATCGCGGCTACACCTTC
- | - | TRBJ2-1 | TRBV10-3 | CAISVDNEQFF | TGTGCCATCAGTGTCGACAATGAGCAGTTCTTC
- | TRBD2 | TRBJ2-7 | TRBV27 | CASSFRGAYEQYF | TGTGCCAGCAGTTTCCGGGGGGCCTACGAGCAGTACTTC
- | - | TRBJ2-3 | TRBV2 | CASRTSTDTQYF | TGTGCCAGCCGAACTAGCACAGATACGCAGTATTTT
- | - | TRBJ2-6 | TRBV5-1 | CASSLGGRVTGANVLTF | TGCGCCAGCAGCTTGGGGGGCAGGGTAACTGGGGCCAACGTCCTGACTTTC
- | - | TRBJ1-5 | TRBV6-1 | CASRGEVGQPQHF | TGTGCCAGCAGGGGGGAGGTGGGTCAGCCCCAGCATTTT
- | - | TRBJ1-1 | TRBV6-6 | CASEDSVNTEAFF | TGTGCCAGCGAGGACAGTGTGAACACTGAAGCTTTCTTT